This is a list of T cell receptor beta chains from one sample in a study of blood T cell repertoires in COVID-19. Profiled with immunoSEQ multiplex PCR; TCRdb holds only in-frame clones, not every one. The sample consists of about 90,000 clones, about nine tenths of them appearing once. Sequences were obtained from peripheral blood. The source is a man aged 45 to 65 with acute or convalescent COVID-19. The CDR3 runs from the conserved cysteine through the conserved F or W. Each record gives: CDR3 protein, CDR3 DNA, J gene, clone size, D gene, V gene. The D gene is left open where the match is weak. Some rows mark clone size as missing; the rest say once, few, many or name a class of expanded clone.

CSASGREGLFYNEQFF	TGCAGTGCTAGTGGACGGGAGGGCCTGTTCTACAATGAGCAGTTCTTC	TRBJ2-1	-	TRBD2	TRBV20-1
CASSSKGAGTGRGYTF	TGTGCCAGCAGTTCGAAAGGCGCCGGGACAGGGCGCGGCTACACCTTC	TRBJ1-2	-	TRBD1	TRBV27
CASSYAAGGREQYF	TGTGCCAGCAGTTACGCGGCGGGAGGCCGGGAGCAGTACTTC	TRBJ2-7	-	TRBD2	TRBV6-5
CASSRTRGEQYF	TGTGCCAGCAGCCGTACTAGAGGCGAGCAGTACTTC	TRBJ2-7	-	-	TRBV5-6
CASSLQTPSGHNEQFF	TGTGCCAGCAGCTTACAGACCCCTAGCGGGCACAATGAGCAGTTCTTC	TRBJ2-1	-	TRBD2	TRBV11-2
CASSRKGSSGSSYNEQFF	TGTGCCAGCAGCCGAAAGGGTTCTAGCGGAAGCTCCTACAATGAGCAGTTCTTC	TRBJ2-1	-	TRBD2	TRBV7-9
CASSTRDREGETQYF	TGTGCCAGCAGCACCCGGGACAGGGAGGGGGAGACCCAGTACTTC	TRBJ2-5	-	-	TRBV21-1
CASSQTLILGANVLTF	TGCGCCAGCAGCCAGACTTTAATACTGGGGGCCAACGTCCTGACTTTC	TRBJ2-6	few	-	TRBV4-1
CASSDKGGTGGLHTEAFF	TGTGCCAGCAGTGACAAAGGGGGGACAGGGGGCCTGCACACTGAAGCTTTCTTT	TRBJ1-1	-	TRBD1	TRBV6-4
CASSYPGANTEAFF	TGTGCCAGCAGCTACCCAGGGGCTAACACTGAAGCTTTCTTT	TRBJ1-1	-	-	TRBV7-9
CATMRGTGGLTGELFF	TGTGCCACCATGAGAGGGACAGGGGGACTCACCGGGGAGCTGTTTTTT	TRBJ2-2	-	TRBD1	TRBV24-1
CASSLSTRHEQYF	TGTGCCAGCAGTTTAAGTACTAGGCACGAGCAGTACTTC	TRBJ2-7	-	-	TRBV27
CSAAGQGHYEQYF	TGCAGCGCAGCGGGACAGGGACACTACGAGCAGTACTTC	TRBJ2-7	-	TRBD1	TRBV29-1
CASSLAGGGYTF	TGTGCCAGCAGCTTGGCCGGAGGTGGCTACACCTTC	TRBJ1-2	-	-	TRBV5-4
CASSPLGGGSETQYF	TGTGCCAGCAGCCCTTTGGGGGGAGGGTCAGAGACCCAGTACTTC	TRBJ2-5	-	TRBD2	TRBV3-1/TRBV3-2
CASSISRTGTVANYGYTF	TGTGCCAGTAGTATTTCTCGGACAGGGACAGTAGCTAACTATGGCTACACCTTC	TRBJ1-2	-	TRBD1	TRBV19
CASSKEVRTGLRNTEAFF	TGTGCCAGCAGCAAAGAAGTCAGGACAGGGTTGAGGAACACTGAAGCTTTCTTT	TRBJ1-1	-	-	TRBV21-1
CASSPTDAGGYEKLFF	TGTGCCAGCTCACCCACCGACGCGGGGGGGTACGAAAAACTGTTTTTT	TRBJ1-4	-	-	TRBV18
CSASLAGKASGSAPPDTQYF	TGCAGTGCTAGTCTTGCAGGGAAGGCTAGCGGGAGTGCCCCCCCAGATACGCAGTATTTT	TRBJ2-3	-	TRBD2	TRBV20-1
CASSEVRVAKNIQYF	TGTGCCAGCAGTGAGGTGAGAGTAGCCAAAAACATTCAGTACTTC	TRBJ2-4	-	-	TRBV25-1
CASRPGLAGAVNEQFF	TGCGCCAGCAGACCGGGACTAGCGGGAGCAGTAAATGAGCAGTTCTTC	TRBJ2-1	-	TRBD2	TRBV10-1
CASSVGLAGAGNSETQYF	TGTGCCAGCAGCGTAGGACTAGCGGGAGCAGGGAATTCTGAGACCCAGTACTTC	TRBJ2-5	-	TRBD2	TRBV9
CASSLWGGSQETQYF	TGTGCCAGCAGTTTATGGGGGGGGTCGCAAGAGACCCAGTACTTC	TRBJ2-5	-	TRBD2	TRBV27
CASSLVAGPQETQYF	TGTGCCAGTAGTCTAGTGGCAGGCCCCCAAGAGACCCAGTACTTC	TRBJ2-5	-	-	TRBV19
CASSLRAGGNEQYF	TGTGCCAGCAGCCTCCGTGCGGGAGGTAACGAGCAGTACTTC	TRBJ2-7	-	TRBD2	TRBV11-2
CASSKTGTSNTGELFF	TGTGCCAGCAGCAAAACCGGGACATCGAACACCGGGGAGCTGTTTTTT	TRBJ2-2	-	-	TRBV7-7
CASSLAGSGIREQFF	TGTGCCAGCAGCTTAGCGGGTAGCGGCATTAGGGAGCAGTTCTTC	TRBJ2-1	-	-	TRBV7-9
CAISDSGEQYF	TGTGCCATCAGTGACAGCGGGGAGCAGTACTTC	TRBJ2-7	once	-	TRBV10-3
CASSLMGGEQYF	TGTGCCAGCTCACTTATGGGGGGAGAGCAGTACTTC	TRBJ2-7	-	-	TRBV18
CASSPLNPYEQYF	TGTGCCAGCAGCCCCCTAAACCCATACGAGCAGTACTTC	TRBJ2-7	-	-	TRBV27
CASSLGQSFYNSPLHF	TGTGCCAGCAGCTTGGGACAGTCGTTTTATAATTCACCCCTCCACTTT	TRBJ1-6	-	TRBD1	TRBV7-9
CASSTPRLESEQFF	TGTGCCAGTAGCACCCCCCGACTAGAATCTGAGCAGTTCTTC	TRBJ2-1	-	-	TRBV19
CASSLGAGANYGYTF	TGTGCCAGCAGCTTAGGGGCCGGGGCTAACTATGGCTACACCTTC	TRBJ1-2	few	-	TRBV7-9
CASSVDPTARANYGYTF	TGTGCCAGCAGCGTAGATCCGACAGCTCGAGCTAACTATGGCTACACCTTC	TRBJ1-2	-	-	TRBV9
CASRKAGSGTEAFF	TGTGCCAGCAGAAAAGCAGGGAGCGGGACTGAAGCTTTCTTT	TRBJ1-1	-	-	TRBV25-1
CASSVGRYNSPLHF	TGCGCCAGCAGTGTCGGTCGGTATAATTCACCCCTCCACTTT	TRBJ1-6	-	-	TRBV10-1
CASSLGTGLNQPQHF	TGTGCCAGCAGCTTGGGGACAGGGTTAAATCAGCCCCAGCATTTT	TRBJ1-5	-	TRBD1	TRBV5-8
CSASETSLYTGELFF	TGCAGTGCTAGTGAAACTAGTTTGTACACCGGGGAGCTGTTTTTT	TRBJ2-2	-	-	TRBV20-1
CASSQVVDSYNEQFF	TGCGCCAGCAGCCAAGTGGTGGACTCGTACAATGAGCAGTTCTTC	TRBJ2-1	-	-	TRBV4-3
CASSQESGVTTDTQYF	TGTGCCAGCAGCCAAGAATCGGGAGTGACCACAGATACGCAGTATTTT	TRBJ2-3	-	-	TRBV3-1/TRBV3-2
CASSPSSRGGGNEQFF	TGCGCCAGCAGTCCTTCGTCACGGGGTGGAGGGAATGAGCAGTTCTTC	TRBJ2-1	once	-	TRBV10-1
CASSSRETQYF	TGTGCCAGCAGCTCCCGGGAGACCCAGTACTTC	TRBJ2-5	-	-	TRBV11-2
CSAGPSSDF	TGCAGCGCAGGCCCTTCTTCAGACTTC	TRBJ2-5	-	-	TRBV29-1
CASSPGVSNQPQHF	TGTGCCAGCAGCCCGGGAGTAAGCAATCAGCCCCAGCATTTT	TRBJ1-5	-	-	TRBV9
CASNERGQGGNEQFF	TGCGCCAGCAACGAAAGGGGACAGGGAGGCAATGAGCAGTTCTTC	TRBJ2-1	-	TRBD1	TRBV5-1
CASRAGASSYEQYF	TGCGCCAGCAGAGCAGGGGCAAGCTCCTACGAGCAGTACTTC	TRBJ2-7	-	-	TRBV5-1
CASELRETFF	TGTGCTAGTGAATTAAGGGAGACTTTCTTT	TRBJ1-1	-	-	TRBV12-5
CASSPYALYNEQFF	TGTGCCAGCAGTCCTTACGCGCTGTACAATGAGCAGTTCTTC	TRBJ2-1	-	-	TRBV14
CASSTQLAGGPGETQYF	TGTGCCAGCAGCACTCAGTTAGCGGGAGGGCCAGGAGAGACCCAGTACTTC	TRBJ2-5	-	TRBD2	TRBV3-1/TRBV3-2
CASSTGGGELFF	TGTGCCAGCAGTACAGGGGGCGGGGAGCTGTTTTTT	TRBJ2-2	-	TRBD1	TRBV6-5
CASSQGGSSNTIYF	TGTGCCAGCAGCCAGGGAGGGAGCAGCAACACCATATATTTT	TRBJ1-3	-	-	TRBV11-2
CASSLSGTGVRTTQYF	TGTGCCAGCAGTTTATCCGGGACAGGCGTCCGGACTACGCAGTACTTC	TRBJ2-7	-	TRBD1	TRBV28